This T cell receptor (beta chain) derives from a study of T cells in Graves' hyperthyroidism and ophthalmopathy. In the study overall: The authors collected peripheral blood at initial diagnosis, before any treatment. Study-wide results and limits: Ophthalmopathy prediction by the model preceded onset by a median about 6 months. Most clonotypes expanded in the thyroid (above 0.001) were also present in blood.

The CDR3 has 14 amino acids. With 0 bases removed from V and 7 bases from J, the gap between germline ends came to 11 bases. From germline, CDR1 is SGHRS and CDR2 YFSETQ. RNA transcripts were the template for amplifying TCR beta CDR3 regions. The study used the HTBI primer set for a first-round RT-PCR of the TCR CDR3. TCRdb re-called the multiplex PCR reads through MiXCR, storing one row per CDR3 protein. Found here are about 760,000 distinct CDR3 sequences, over 35% of them singletons; the top ten hold roughly 30%. PBMCs were collected from a 10 ml volume of fresh peripheral blood. This clonotype was observed many times. Its antigen is currently unknown.

Sequenced input: blood. The sequence was collected from a woman aged 40-49 years with Graves' hyperthyroidism. The gene calls are TRBV5-1 and TRBJ1-5; D uncertain. The CDR3: CASSLGGPAQPQHF. CDR3 nucleotides: TGCGCCAGCAGCTTGGGTGGCCCCGCACAGCCCCAGCATTTT.